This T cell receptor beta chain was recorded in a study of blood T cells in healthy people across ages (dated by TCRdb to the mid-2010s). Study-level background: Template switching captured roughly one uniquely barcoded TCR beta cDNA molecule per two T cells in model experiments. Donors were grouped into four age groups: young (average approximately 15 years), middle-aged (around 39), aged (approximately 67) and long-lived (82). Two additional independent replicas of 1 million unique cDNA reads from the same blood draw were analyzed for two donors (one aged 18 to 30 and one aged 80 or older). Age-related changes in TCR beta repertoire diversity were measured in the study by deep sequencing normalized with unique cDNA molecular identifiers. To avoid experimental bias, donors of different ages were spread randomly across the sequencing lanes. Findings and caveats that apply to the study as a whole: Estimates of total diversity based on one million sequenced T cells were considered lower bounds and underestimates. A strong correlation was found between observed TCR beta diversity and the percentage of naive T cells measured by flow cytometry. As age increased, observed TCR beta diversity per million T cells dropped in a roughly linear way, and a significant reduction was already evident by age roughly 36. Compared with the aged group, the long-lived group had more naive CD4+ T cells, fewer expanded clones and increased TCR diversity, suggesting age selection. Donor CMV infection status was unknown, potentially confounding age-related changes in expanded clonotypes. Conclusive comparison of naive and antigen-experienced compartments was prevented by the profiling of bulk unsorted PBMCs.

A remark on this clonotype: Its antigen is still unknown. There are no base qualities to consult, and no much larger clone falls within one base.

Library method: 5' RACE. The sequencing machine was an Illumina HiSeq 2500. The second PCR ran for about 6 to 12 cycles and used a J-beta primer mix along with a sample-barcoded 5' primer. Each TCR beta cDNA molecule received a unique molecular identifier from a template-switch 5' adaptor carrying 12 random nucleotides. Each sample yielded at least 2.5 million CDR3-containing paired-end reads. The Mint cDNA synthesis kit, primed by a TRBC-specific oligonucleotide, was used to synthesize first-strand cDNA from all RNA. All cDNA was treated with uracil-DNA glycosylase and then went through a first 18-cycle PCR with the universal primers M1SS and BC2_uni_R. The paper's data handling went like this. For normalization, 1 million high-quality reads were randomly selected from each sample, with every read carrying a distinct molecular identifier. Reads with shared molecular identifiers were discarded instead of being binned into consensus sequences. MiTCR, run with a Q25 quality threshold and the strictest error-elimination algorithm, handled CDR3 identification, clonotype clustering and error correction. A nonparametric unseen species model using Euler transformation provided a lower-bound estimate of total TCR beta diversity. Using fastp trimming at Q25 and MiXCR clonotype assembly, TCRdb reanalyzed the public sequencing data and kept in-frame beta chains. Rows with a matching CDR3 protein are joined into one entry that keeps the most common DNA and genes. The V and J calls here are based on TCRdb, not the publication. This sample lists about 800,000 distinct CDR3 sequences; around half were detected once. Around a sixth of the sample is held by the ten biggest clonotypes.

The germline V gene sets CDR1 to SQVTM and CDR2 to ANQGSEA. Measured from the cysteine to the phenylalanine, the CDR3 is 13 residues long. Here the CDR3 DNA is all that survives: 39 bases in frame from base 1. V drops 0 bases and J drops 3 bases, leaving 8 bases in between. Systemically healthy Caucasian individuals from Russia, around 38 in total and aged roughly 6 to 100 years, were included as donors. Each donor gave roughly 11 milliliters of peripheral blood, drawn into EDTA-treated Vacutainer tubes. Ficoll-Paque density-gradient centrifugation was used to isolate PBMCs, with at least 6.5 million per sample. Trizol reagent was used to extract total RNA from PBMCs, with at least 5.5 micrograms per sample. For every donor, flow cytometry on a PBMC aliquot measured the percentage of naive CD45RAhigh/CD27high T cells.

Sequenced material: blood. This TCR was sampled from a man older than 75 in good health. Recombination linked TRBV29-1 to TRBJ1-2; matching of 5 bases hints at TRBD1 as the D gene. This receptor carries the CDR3 CSVEEQAHYGYTF. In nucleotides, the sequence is TGCAGCGTTGAAGAACAGGCGCACTATGGCTACACCTTC. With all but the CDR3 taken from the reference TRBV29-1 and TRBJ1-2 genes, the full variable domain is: SAVISQKPSRDICQRGTSLTIQCQVDSQVTMMFWYRQQPGQSLTLIATANQGSEATYESGFVIDKFPISRPNLTFSTLTVSNMSPEDSSIYLCSVEEQAHYGYTFGSGTRLTVV.